These 9 T cell receptor beta chains were sequenced from one sample in a study of human T cells and chemical hapten exposure. A single record per CDR3 protein comes from TCRdb applying MiXCR to the RACE reads. The data show about 82,000 distinct CDR3 sequences, roughly 8.7% seen once. This sample's time point: healthy volunteer bleed at 6 weeks. Researchers extracted total RNA from unfractionated whole blood. The specimen sequenced was whole blood. The receptors were gathered from a male donor in good health. Some clones in this sample may be carry-over from other donors' samples.

On this clonotype itself: A read error may explain this, as a much larger clone is one base away. This chain joins TRBV29-1 and TRBJ1-1; 8 nucleotides agree with TRBD1. The CDR3 is made up of 13 amino acids. CDR1 is SQVTM and CDR2 is ANQGSEA in the germline V gene. The CDR3 DNA follows: TGCAGCGTTGGGGACAGGATGAACACTGAAGCTTCCTTT. Translated: CSVGDRMNTEASF.

This clonotype came up a few times. The V gene is TRBV24-1, the J gene TRBJ2-3, with a weak D call TRBD1 (5 bases). Germline assignment: CDR1 KGHDR and CDR2 SFDVKD. The V end lost 2 bases, the J end lost 1 base, and 9 bases lay between the germline ends. This CDR3 comprises 15 residues. CDR3 sequence (DNA): TGTGCCACCAGTGATTCCAGGGCCCGCACAGATACGCAGTATTTT. It encodes CATSDSRARTDTQYF.

The genes are TRBV7-9 and TRBJ2-1; the match to TRBD2 covers 9 bases. V lost 4 bases to trimming and J lost 7 bases; unmatched junction nucleotides: 8. Germline values: CDR1 SEHNR, CDR2 FQNEAQ (reference sequence). This CDR3 contains 15 residues. CDR3 loop: CASSSGLASRNEQFF. The CDR3, as DNA: TGTGCCAGCAGCTCCGGACTAGCGAGCCGGAATGAGCAGTTCTTC.

The table lists this clonotype with a few counts. The V and J genes are TRBV20-1 and TRBJ1-6; maybe TRBD1 (5 bases). Germline loops: CDR1 DFQATT, CDR2 SNEGSKA (reference sequence). V lost 3 bases and J lost 0, with 15 bases in between. The CDR3 extends over 17 amino acids. CDR3 residues: CSARGDARSSYNSPLHF. The CDR3 nucleotides are TGCAGTGCTAGGGGGGACGCCAGGAGCTCCTATAATTCACCCCTCCACTTT.

The gene calls are TRBV3-1 and TRBJ2-6; no clear D gene. CDR1 is LGHDT, CDR2 YNNKEL, per germline (reference sequence). The CDR3 runs to 16 residues. V lost 0 bases to trimming and J lost 0 bases, with 6 bases between them. The CDR3 DNA is TGTGCCAGCAGCCAAGAGAATCTCTCTGGGGCCAACGTCCTGACTTTC. This sequence encodes CASSQENLSGANVLTF.

This clonotype was counted only a few times. The chain employs TRBV18 and TRBJ2-5; 7 positions match TRBD1. With V trimmed by 5 bases and J by 4 bases, 4 bases remained unmatched. CDR3 length: 13 residues. From germline, CDR1 is KGHSH and CDR2 LQKENI. CDR3 region: CASSDPGGETQYF. CDR3 bases: TGTGCCAGCTCAGATCCAGGGGGAGAGACCCAGTACTTC.

In this sample, this clonotype turned up a few times. The chain uses TRBV4-1 and TRBJ1-1; TRBD1 matches 7 bases. The CDR3 has 16 amino acids. V was pared by 8 bases and J by 0 bases, with 12 bases of the junction left unmatched. Germline V gives CDR1 MGHRA, CDR2 YSYEKL. The CDR3 DNA reads as TGCGCCAGCGGCGACAGGGCCCTTTCTTTGAACACTGAAGCTTTCTTT. It is translated as CASGDRALSLNTEAFF.

This clonotype was seen repeatedly, ten times or more. This sequence joins TRBV6-5 and TRBJ2-3; the D is unclear. The CDR3 runs to 15 residues. Germline-derived CDR1 and CDR2 are MNHEY and SVGAGI. Trimming removed 0 bases at V and 2 bases at J, with 9 bases between. In nucleotides, the CDR3 is TGTGCCAGCAGTTACTCGGACGGCTTCACAGATACGCAGTATTTT. Its protein product is CASSYSDGFTDTQYF.

This clonotype was observed a handful of times. The chain uses TRBV11-2 and TRBJ2-3, with 9 bases identical to TRBD1. This CDR3 contains 17 residues. The V gene's germline CDR1 is SGHAT and CDR2 FQNNGV. With V trimmed by 3 bases and J by 5 bases, 12 bases remained unmatched. The CDR3 reads CASSLARTGVRGDTQYF. The CDR3 DNA follows: TGTGCCAGCAGCTTGGCTCGGACAGGGGTACGTGGAGATACGCAGTATTTT.